The rows below give T cell receptor beta chains drawn from one sample of a study of T-cell memory formation after mild COVID-19. Using its own MiXCR run on the 5' RACE reads, TCRdb lists one record per CDR3 protein. The sample includes roughly 410,000 distinct CDR3 sequences, 20% to 25% of them seen just once. Sequenced input: PBMCs or a T cell subset sorted from them (not recorded which). These receptors all stem from an adult woman who had mild COVID-19 (a few samples of this study predate the infection). Cell type and time point are not known. CDR3s include the opening cysteine and the closing phenylalanine or tryptophan. The D gene is left open where the match is weak. A row's size may be missing; if present it is once, few, many or a size class.

j_call: TRBJ2-7; v_call: TRBV15; clone_size: .; d_call: .; cdr3_nt: TGTGCCACCAGCAGAGGAGGGAGCGCTCAATCCTACGAGCAGTACTTC; cdr3_aa: CATSRGGSAQSYEQYF
j_call: TRBJ1-2; v_call: TRBV6-5; clone_size: few; d_call: .; cdr3_nt: TGTGCCAGCACCGGGTACGGGACCGCCAACTATGGCTACACCTTC; cdr3_aa: CASTGYGTANYGYTF
j_call: TRBJ1-5; v_call: TRBV7-2; clone_size: .; d_call: .; cdr3_nt: TGTGCCAGCAGTAACGGGGCAGGGACGTTTCAGCCCCAGCATTTT; cdr3_aa: CASSNGAGTFQPQHF
j_call: TRBJ2-3; v_call: TRBV12-3/TRBV12-4; clone_size: few; d_call: .; cdr3_nt: TGTGCCAGCACTCTAAGCCCTCTCGATACGCAGTATTTT; cdr3_aa: CASTLSPLDTQYF
j_call: TRBJ2-2; v_call: TRBV3-1; clone_size: .; d_call: TRBD1; cdr3_nt: TGTGCCAGCAGCCAAGAACAGGGGGAGGCCGGGGAGCTGTTTTTT; cdr3_aa: CASSQEQGEAGELFF
j_call: TRBJ2-2; v_call: TRBV20-1; clone_size: .; d_call: .; cdr3_nt: TGCAGTGCTAGAGATGTAACGGTCTCCTCCGGCGCCGGGGAGCTGATTTTT; cdr3_aa: CSARDVTVSSGAGELIF
j_call: TRBJ1-2; v_call: TRBV27; clone_size: few; d_call: .; cdr3_nt: TGTGCCAGCAGTTTAGTCGGGGATTTTGGCTACACCTTC; cdr3_aa: CASSLVGDFGYTF
j_call: TRBJ2-6; v_call: TRBV6-2/TRBV6-3; clone_size: many; d_call: TRBD1; cdr3_nt: TGTGCCAGCAGACCACAGGGGGCTGGGGCCAACGTCCTGACTTTC; cdr3_aa: CASRPQGAGANVLTF
j_call: TRBJ2-1; v_call: TRBV11-2; clone_size: .; d_call: .; cdr3_nt: TGTGCCAGCAGCTTAGAGATGAGCTCCTACAATGAGCAGTTCTTC; cdr3_aa: CASSLEMSSYNEQFF
j_call: TRBJ1-1; v_call: TRBV12-3/TRBV12-4; clone_size: few; d_call: .; cdr3_nt: TGTGCCAGCAGTTTTAGGGGTTCAGCTTTCTTT; cdr3_aa: CASSFRGSAFF